The following is a T cell receptor beta chain sequence with its context. Its antigen has not been determined. Within one base of it there is no much larger clone, and no base qualities were kept. The data were taken from a study of blood T cell repertoires in COVID-19 (dated by TCRdb to the early 2020s). About the full investigation: Samples covering the acute and convalescent phases of COVID-19 were provided by collaborators in the United States, Italy and Spain. The repertoires were made available in a free public database intended to serve as a resource for research on the immune response to SARS-CoV-2. A de-identified subject ID, COVID-19 status, age in years and sex were almost always included in the sample metadata. The dataset comprised deeply sampled blood TCRbeta repertoires from subjects exposed to, actively infected with, or recovered from COVID-19. Samples were obtained from the ongoing ImmuneRACE study (first 160 participants) and from 950 to 1,500 subjects provided by 6 global collaborators. HLA class I and class II types, where available, came from metadata supplied by the sample provider rather than from assay-based typing. The material from the prospective study consisted of cDNA or gDNA derived from T cells, B-cell-depleted T cells, or PBMCs. The investigation overall reported the following: The quantity of clinical and demographic metadata differed by source and by participant and was supplied without curation.

After removal of 5 bases from V and 3 bases from J, the junction retains 7 bases not matched to a gene. The CDR3, from cysteine to phenylalanine, totals 15 residues. This entry keeps only the CDR3 DNA: 45 bases, framed from base 1. The germline V gene gives CDR1 as LGHNT and CDR2 as FRNRAP. The immunoSEQ Assay, a bias-controlled multiplex PCR, was used to amplify TCRbeta CDR3 regions from genomic DNA. Concerning the study's data processing: The number of nucleated cells in each sample was estimated by amplification of reference gene primers within the assay. To quantify the absolute abundance of each unique TCRbeta CDR3 rearrangement, sequence reads were collapsed and filtered. Productive Simpson clonality was computed per sample as the square root of Simpson's diversity index over productive rearrangements. TCRdb took over this immuneACCESS table, retaining in-frame rearrangements with V and J assigned. Such tables are incomplete; in checked studies, under half of the missing clones stem from an unresolved V gene, and the remainder is unexplained. V, J and clone size are taken as reported in that table, and D and trimming were inferred from the DNA itself. In all, the sample holds around 99,000 clones, and around 89% of those were seen once. 4.5% to 6% of the sample is taken by the ten largest.

Whole blood was collected in K2EDTA tubes by collaborating institutions according to the institutions' own protocols. For TCRbeta analysis, collaborators shipped samples as frozen whole blood, isolated PBMCs, or DNA extracted from either of those sample types. The sample comprised peripheral blood. The sequence joins TRBV12-5 to TRBJ2-5; 9 bases in the junction line up with TRBD1. The TCR sequence derives from a man between 40 and 49 years old with active or convalescent COVID-19. The CDR3 loop reads CASGPGTGREETQYF. DNA sequence: TGTGCTAGTGGTCCCGGGACAGGGCGGGAAGAGACCCAGTACTTC.